A single sample is the source of the 22 T cell receptor beta chains below, sequenced in a study of shared clonotypes between healthy human individuals. Using immunoSEQ multiplex PCR, the repertoire was profiled, and TCRdb retains in-frame clones only, with some absent. This table holds about 490,000 clones, around four fifths found once. The specimen sequenced was PBMCs. These receptors originate from a woman aged 40 to 50 in good health. Some clones in this sample may be carry-over from other donors' samples.

The rearrangement joins TRBV7-3 to TRBJ1-1; D is possibly TRBD1 (5 bases). Trimming pared 3 bases from V and 3 bases from J, leaving 14 bases between. The germline gives CDR1 SGHTA, CDR2 FQGTGA. CDR3 length: 15 residues. This CDR3 is CASSFTPGLHTEAFF. The DNA of the CDR3 is TGTGCCAGCAGCTTTACCCCGGGACTACACACTGAAGCTTTCTTT. Full variable domain (rest looked up from reference TRBV7-3 and TRBJ1-1): GAGVSQTPSNKVTEKGKYVELRCDPISGHTALYWYRQSLGQGPEFLIYFQGTGAADDSGLPNDRFFAVRPEGSVSTLKIQRTERGDSAVYLCASSFTPGLHTEAFFGQGTRLTVV.

The rearrangement joins TRBV10-3 to TRBJ2-3, with TRBD1 identical over 12 bases. Germline CDR1 reads ENHRY; CDR2 reads SYGVKD. J was trimmed by 4 bases and V by 6 bases; bases with no gene match: 11. The CDR3 length is 17 residues. The CDR3 DNA is TGTGCCATCAGCCTTCACCGGGACAGGGGGCGCGCAGATACGCAGTATTTT. It encodes CAISLHRDRGRADTQYF.

This clone was seen only once. The DNA for the CDR3 is TGTGCCAGCAGTCGACCTAGCGGGGAGCAGTACTTC. Amino acid sequence: CASSRPSGEQYF. The chain uses TRBV28 and TRBJ2-5; the match to TRBD2 covers 9 bases. Losses at the gene ends were 5 bases for V and 11 bases for J; bases not matched to a gene: 6. CDR1 and CDR2 from the germline V gene are MDHEN and SYDVKM. The CDR3 has 12 amino acids. The full variable domain, with the rest looked up from reference TRBV28 and TRBJ2-5, is DVKVTQSSRYLVKRTGEKVFLECVQDMDHENMFWYRQDPGLGLRLIYFSYDVKMKEKGDIPEGYSVSREKKERFSLILESASTNQTSMYLCASSRPSGEQYFGPGTRLLVL.

The rearrangement uses TRBV6-1 and TRBJ2-1, with D unclear. The CDR3 covers 13 residues. Trimming shortened V by 3 bases and J by 4 bases, and 7 bases separated the two germline ends. Per germline, CDR1 MNHNS and CDR2 SASEGT. CDR3 coding DNA: TGTGCCAGCAGTGAGGCTGGGTACAATGAGCAGTTCTTC. It is translated as CASSEAGYNEQFF.

This clone was counted between two and nine times. The chain links TRBV28 to TRBJ2-1, with 7 bases aligning to TRBD2. V gave up 3 bases and J gave up 13 bases; unmatched junction bases: 6. This CDR3 contains 12 residues. Germline V lookup: CDR1 MDHEN, CDR2 SYDVKM. CDR3 in amino acids: CASSFLGTNQFF. The CDR3 DNA reads TGTGCCAGCAGTTTTCTCGGGACTAATCAGTTCTTC. The full variable domain, rest sourced from reference TRBV28 and TRBJ2-1, is DVKVTQSSRYLVKRTGEKVFLECVQDMDHENMFWYRQDPGLGLRLIYFSYDVKMKEKGDIPEGYSVSREKKERFSLILESASTNQTSMYLCASSFLGTNQFFGPGTRLTVL.

This clone was seen once. The J gene is TRBJ2-3, the V gene TRBV10-2, with D unresolved. V shed 3 bases and J shed 0 bases, with 13 bases lying between them. This CDR3 has 16 residues. Germline CDR1 is WSHSY and CDR2 is SAAADI. CDR3 DNA: TGCGCCAGCAGTGATCGTCGCGGAACTAGCACAGATACGCAGTATTTT. Translated, it gives CASSDRRGTSTDTQYF.

CDR3 in amino acids: CASSPTGASETQYF. The CDR3 DNA follows: TGTGCCAGCTCACCCACAGGGGCGTCGGAGACCCAGTACTTC. The rearrangement uses TRBV18 and TRBJ2-5, with TRBD1 matching over 7 bases. The CDR3 length is 14 residues. The V gene end was trimmed by 3 bases and the J gene end by 5 bases; junction bases not matched to a gene: 6. The germline gives CDR1 KGHSH, CDR2 LQKENI.

The J gene is TRBJ2-3, the V gene TRBV29-1; 13 nucleotides line up with TRBD2. This CDR3 is 17 amino acids long. Germline V gene lookup returns CDR1 SQVTM and CDR2 ANQGSEA. V gave up 7 bases and J gave up 1 base; unmatched junction bases: 11. CDR3 in amino acids: CSGDTGLAGERTDTQYF. CDR3 bases: TGCAGCGGCGACACAGGACTAGCGGGGGAGCGCACAGATACGCAGTATTTT.

The V call is TRBV5-1, the J call TRBJ2-1, with 10 nucleotides matching TRBD1. The germline gives CDR1 SGHRS, CDR2 YFSETQ. Trimming at V came to 3 bases and at J to 5 bases, leaving 5 bases not matched to a gene. CDR3 size: 15 residues. CDR3 DNA: TGCGCCAGCAGCTGGGCCGGGACAGGGGACAATGAGCAGTTCTTC. It specifies CASSWAGTGDNEQFF.

This clone has more than one count but fewer than ten. This chain joins TRBV10-1 and TRBJ2-5; the D gene is possibly TRBD2 (6 bases). The assigned J gene may be wrong: the sequence end matches TRBJ2-7 better. Germline V gene sequence: CDR1 WNHNN, CDR2 SYGVQD (reference sequence). The CDR3 is made up of 14 amino acids. Written as DNA, the CDR3 is TGCGCCAGCCGGATAGGTCAGGGAGGAGGCGAGCAGTACTTC. Protein: CASRIGQGGGEQYF.

The count of this clone is one. The chain uses TRBV18 and TRBJ2-4; D remains unclear. The germline CDR1 and CDR2 sequences are KGHSH and LQKENI. This CDR3 is built from 14 residues. With 6 bases removed from V and 3 bases from J, the gap between germline ends came to 12 bases. The CDR3 bases are TGTGCCAGCTCCCTTCTAAGAGACAAAAACATTCAGTACTTC. Protein product: CASSLLRDKNIQYF.

V and J are TRBV2 and TRBJ1-1; D is uncertain. The CDR3 has 13 residues. Germline assignment: CDR1 SNHLY and CDR2 FYNNEI. V was clipped by 4 bases and J by 0 bases, with 6 bases between them. DNA for the CDR3: TGTGCCAGCAGTGCTCGCGTGAACACTGAAGCTTTCTTT. It is translated as CASSARVNTEAFF.

Regarding this clone: At one boundary the junction diverges from the germline segment, which might be a read error. The J gene is TRBJ1-5, the V gene TRBV30; 7 nucleotides line up with TRBD1. This CDR3 has 12 amino acids. CDR1 is GTSNPN and CDR2 is SVGIG in the germline V gene (reference sequence). The CDR3 protein is CAWSVLGQHQHF. CDR3 nucleotide sequence: TGTGCCTGGAGTGTTTTGGGACAGCACCAGCATTTT.

The chain combines TRBV28 with TRBJ2-3, with D perhaps given as TRBD1 or TRBD2 (7 bases each). With 2 bases removed from V and 4 bases from J, the gap between germline ends came to 13 bases. The CDR3 runs to 15 residues. Germline loops: CDR1 MDHEN, CDR2 SYDVKM. CDR3 residues: CASSLVAGGADTQYF. The CDR3 nucleotides read TGTGCCAGCAGTTTAGTAGCAGGGGGGGCAGATACGCAGTATTTT.

About this clone itself: This may arise from a read error, as a much more abundant clone is one base away. This chain links TRBV29-1 with TRBJ2-2, with a possible D match to TRBD1 (7 bases). The CDR3 contains 13 residues. CDR1 is SQVTM, CDR2 ANQGSEA, per germline. The CDR3 DNA is TGCAGCGTTAACAGGGGCGGCACCGGGGGGCTGTTTTTT. Translating it yields CSVNRGGTGGLFF.

The rearrangement links TRBV5-1 to TRBJ2-3, with D maybe TRBD1 (5 bases). This CDR3 contains 14 residues. Trimming removed 4 bases from V and 2 bases from J, with 11 bases in between. Germline CDR1 and CDR2: SGHRS and YFSETQ. CDR3 DNA: TGCGCCAGCAGCGGGCAGGGATTCACAGATACGCAGTATTTT. Translating it yields CASSGQGFTDTQYF.

The rearrangement links TRBV7-2 to TRBJ1-5; D uncertain. Germline loops: CDR1 SGHTA, CDR2 FQGNSA. Trimming pared 1 base from V and 0 bases from J, leaving 7 bases between. The CDR3 runs to 15 residues. The CDR3 DNA reads as TGTGCCAGCAGCTTAGAGCAGCTTAGCAATCAGCCCCAGCATTTT. Residues: CASSLEQLSNQPQHF.

With regard to this clone: Relative to the germline gene, one junction end is altered; a read error may explain this. The rearrangement joins TRBV7-9 to TRBJ2-2; D call uncertain. This CDR3 comprises 10 residues. Germline V lookup: CDR1 SEHNR, CDR2 FQNEAQ (reference sequence). CDR3 loop: CASSSGELFF. CDR3 DNA sequence: TGTGCCAGTAGCTCCGGGGAGCTGTTTTTT.

In its sample, this clone was seen a few times. This chain links TRBV7-9 with TRBJ1-5, with 8 nucleotides matching TRBD1. Germline lookup yields CDR1 SEHNR and CDR2 FQNEAQ (reference sequence). The junction had 9 bases not matched to a gene; V was cut back by 5 bases and J by 6 bases. The CDR3 runs 15 residues. The CDR3 sequence is CASSLGQAGVQPQHF. The CDR3 DNA is TGTGCCAGCAGCCTGGGACAGGCGGGGGTTCAGCCCCAGCATTTT.

This rearrangement joins TRBV5-8 to TRBJ1-1, with a tentative D call TRBD1 (5 bases). Germline CDR1 and CDR2: SGHTS and YDEGEE. Trimming took 0 bases from V and 3 from J, leaving 9 bases between them. There are 14 residues in the CDR3. The CDR3 bases are TGTGCCAGCAGCTTGGGGCAGGGTTACACTGAAGCTTTCTTT. It codes for CASSLGQGYTEAFF.

There are a few counts of this clone. The chain is built from TRBV27 and TRBJ2-3, with no clear D. Germline CDR1 MNHEY, CDR2 SMNVEV (reference sequence). CDR3 length: 13 amino acids. V was pared by 6 bases and J by 0 bases, with 7 bases between. The CDR3 nucleotides read TGTGCCAGCAGACGTACTAGCACAGATACGCAGTATTTT. It yields the protein CASRRTSTDTQYF.

The chain links TRBV28 to TRBJ2-6; D gene uncertain. From germline, CDR1 is MDHEN and CDR2 SYDVKM. V was trimmed by 6 bases and J by 0 bases, leaving 9 bases between them. The CDR3 contains 15 residues. In DNA, the CDR3 is TGTGCCAGCAGCTCCCCCCCCTCTGGGGCCAACGTCCTGACTTTC. This encodes CASSSPPSGANVLTF.